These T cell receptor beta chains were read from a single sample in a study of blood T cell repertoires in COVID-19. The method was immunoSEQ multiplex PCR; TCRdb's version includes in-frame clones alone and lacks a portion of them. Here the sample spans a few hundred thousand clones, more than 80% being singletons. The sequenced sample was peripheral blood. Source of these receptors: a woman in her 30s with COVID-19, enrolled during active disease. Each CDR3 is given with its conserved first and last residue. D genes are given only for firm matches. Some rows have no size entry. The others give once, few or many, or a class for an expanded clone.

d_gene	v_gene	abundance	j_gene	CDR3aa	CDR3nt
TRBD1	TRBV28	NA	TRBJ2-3	CASSIHRGRTDTQYF	TGTGCCAGCAGTATCCACAGGGGGCGAACAGATACGCAGTATTTT
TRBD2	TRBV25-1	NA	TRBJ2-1	CASSELTSGSLVEQFF	TGTGCCAGCAGTGAATTAACTAGCGGGAGTCTCGTTGAGCAGTTCTTC
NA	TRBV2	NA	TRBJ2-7	CASSIESYEQYF	TGTGCCAGCAGTATCGAGTCCTACGAGCAGTACTTC
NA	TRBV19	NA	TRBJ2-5	CASSPRQGRSPLGETQYF	TGTGCCAGTAGTCCTCGCCAGGGGAGATCCCCCTTGGGAGAGACCCAGTACTTC
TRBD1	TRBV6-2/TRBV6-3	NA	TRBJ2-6	CASSGTGAPGANVLTF	TGTGCCAGCAGCGGAACAGGGGCCCCTGGGGCCAACGTCCTGACTTTC
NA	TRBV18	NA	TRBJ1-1	CASSPPWAGMNTEAFF	TGTGCCAGCTCACCACCCTGGGCAGGGATGAACACTGAAGCTTTCTTT
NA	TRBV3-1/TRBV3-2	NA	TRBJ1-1	CASRPNPFTGLNTEAFF	TGTGCCAGCAGACCTAATCCCTTCACAGGGTTAAACACTGAAGCTTTCTTT
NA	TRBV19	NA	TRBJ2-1	CASSIGGNNEQFF	TGTGCCAGTAGTATTGGGGGGAACAATGAGCAGTTCTTC
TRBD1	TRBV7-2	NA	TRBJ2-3	CASSSGTGYTDTQYF	TGTGCCAGCAGCAGCGGGACAGGGTACACAGATACGCAGTATTTT
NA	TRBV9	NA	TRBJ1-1	CASSVAGDTEAFF	TGTGCCAGCAGCGTGGCGGGGGACACTGAAGCTTTCTTT
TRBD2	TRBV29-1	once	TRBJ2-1	CSVAEAGETYNEQFF	TGCAGCGTTGCCGAAGCGGGGGAGACCTACAATGAGCAGTTCTTC
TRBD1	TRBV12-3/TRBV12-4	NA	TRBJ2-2	CASGTVNTGELFF	TGTGCCAGCGGGACAGTGAACACCGGGGAGCTGTTTTTT
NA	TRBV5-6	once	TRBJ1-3	CASSLPLSGNTIYF	TGTGCCAGCAGCTTGCCCCTCTCTGGAAACACCATATATTTT
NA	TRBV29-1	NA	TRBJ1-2	CSVGSGSDYGYTF	TGCAGCGTTGGATCCGGGTCAGACTATGGCTACACCTTC
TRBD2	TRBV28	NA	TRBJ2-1	CASSRRREVNEQFF	TGTGCCAGCAGCCGACGCCGGGAGGTGAATGAGCAGTTCTTC
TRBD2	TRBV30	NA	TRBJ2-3	CARGGLLTDTQYF	TGTGCCCGCGGGGGACTGCTCACAGATACGCAGTATTTT
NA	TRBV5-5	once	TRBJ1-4	CASSLADRQQFNEKLFF	TGTGCCAGCAGCTTGGCCGACAGACAGCAATTTAATGAAAAACTGTTTTTT
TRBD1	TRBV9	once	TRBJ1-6	CASSVDRGHGDSPLHF	TGTGCCAGCAGCGTAGATAGGGGGCATGGTGATTCACCCCTCCACTTT
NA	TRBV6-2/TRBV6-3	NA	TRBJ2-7	CASSSHSPYEQYF	TGTGCCAGCAGCTCCCACAGCCCCTACGAGCAGTACTTC
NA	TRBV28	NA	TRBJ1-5	CASSLSVNSNQPQHF	TGTGCCAGCAGTTTATCAGTTAATAGCAATCAGCCCCAGCATTTT
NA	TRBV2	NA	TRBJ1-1	CASRVTRVLNTEAFF	TGTGCCAGCAGAGTAACCAGGGTATTGAACACTGAAGCTTTCTTT
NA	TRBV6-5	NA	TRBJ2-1	CASSLTENSYNEQFF	TGTGCCAGCAGCCTGACAGAAAACTCCTACAATGAGCAGTTCTTC
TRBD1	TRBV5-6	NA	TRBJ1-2	CASRRDRGALNYGYTF	TGTGCCAGCAGACGGGACAGGGGGGCTCTTAACTATGGCTACACCTTC
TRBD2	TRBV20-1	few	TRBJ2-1	CSASRTSASYNEQFF	TGCAGTGCTAGTCGGACTAGCGCAAGCTACAATGAGCAGTTCTTC
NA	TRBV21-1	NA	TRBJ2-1	CASSKAGTPPWKVNEQFF	TGTGCCAGCAGCAAAGCTGGGACTCCCCCATGGAAGGTCAATGAGCAGTTCTTC
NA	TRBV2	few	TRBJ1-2	CASSEANSGDPEPNYGYTF	TGTGCCAGCAGTGAAGCCAATTCGGGGGATCCAGAGCCTAACTATGGCTACACCTTC
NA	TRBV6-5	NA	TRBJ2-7	CASSRDRTYEQYF	TGTGCCAGCAGCCGCGACAGGACCTACGAGCAGTACTTC
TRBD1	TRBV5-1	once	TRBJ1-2	CASSLAQGGNYGYTF	TGCGCCAGCAGCTTGGCACAGGGGGGTAACTATGGCTACACCTTC
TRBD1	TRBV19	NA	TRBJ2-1	CASCSVGTAYNEQFF	TGTGCCAGTTGTTCGGTCGGGACAGCCTACAATGAGCAGTTCTTC
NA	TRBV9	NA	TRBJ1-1	CASSVVSDPNTEAFF	TGTGCCAGCAGCGTAGTGAGCGATCCAAACACTGAAGCTTTCTTT
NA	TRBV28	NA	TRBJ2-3	CASSFRPRDTQYF	TGTGCCAGCAGTTTCAGGCCCCGAGATACGCAGTATTTT
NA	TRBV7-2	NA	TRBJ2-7	CASSLRGTASYEQYF	TGTGCCAGCAGCTTGCGCGGGACCGCTTCCTACGAGCAGTACTTC
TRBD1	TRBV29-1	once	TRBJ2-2	CSVTTGGTGELFF	TGCAGCGTGACGACAGGGGGGACCGGGGAGCTGTTTTTT
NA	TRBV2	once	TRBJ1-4	CASRIQATNEKLFF	TGTGCCAGCAGGATACAGGCAACTAATGAAAAACTGTTTTTT
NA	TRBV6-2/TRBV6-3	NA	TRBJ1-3	CASSLRSSGNTIYF	TGTGCCAGCAGTTTACGGAGCTCTGGAAACACCATATATTTT
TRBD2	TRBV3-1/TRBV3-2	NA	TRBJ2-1	CASSQDMRGAGKNEQFF	TGTGCCAGCAGCCAAGATATGCGGGGGGCGGGGAAAAATGAGCAGTTCTTC
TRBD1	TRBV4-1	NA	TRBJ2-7	CASSQDRGRGSYEQYF	TGCGCCAGCAGCCAAGACAGGGGGCGCGGCTCCTACGAGCAGTACTTC
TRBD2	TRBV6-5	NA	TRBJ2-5	CAAGTSGPQETQYF	TGTGCCGCCGGGACTAGCGGACCTCAAGAGACCCAGTACTTC
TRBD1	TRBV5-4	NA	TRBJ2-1	CASRKRDSPYNEQFF	TGTGCCAGCAGGAAGAGGGACAGCCCCTACAATGAGCAGTTCTTC
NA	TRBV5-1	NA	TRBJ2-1	CASSPRWGPYNEQFF	TGCGCCAGCAGCCCAAGGTGGGGCCCCTACAATGAGCAGTTCTTC
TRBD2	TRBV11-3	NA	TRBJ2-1	CASSLARGLAGDQNEQFF	TGTGCCAGCAGCTTAGCCCGCGGACTAGCGGGAGACCAGAATGAGCAGTTCTTC
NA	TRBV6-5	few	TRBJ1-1	CASGRDLNTEAFF	TGTGCCAGCGGGCGGGACTTGAACACTGAAGCTTTCTTT
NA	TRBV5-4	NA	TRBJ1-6	CASSPGGRSYNSPLHF	TGTGCCAGCAGCCCGGGAGGCCGCTCCTATAATTCACCCCTCCACTTT
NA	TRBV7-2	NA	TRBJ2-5	CASSLGLLAHPGETQYF	TGTGCCAGCAGCTTAGGGCTCCTAGCCCATCCGGGAGAGACCCAGTACTTC